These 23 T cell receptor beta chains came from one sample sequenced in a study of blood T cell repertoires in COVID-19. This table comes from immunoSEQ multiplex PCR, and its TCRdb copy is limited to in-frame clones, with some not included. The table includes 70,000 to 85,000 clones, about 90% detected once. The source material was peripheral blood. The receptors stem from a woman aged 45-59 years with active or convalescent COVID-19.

The CDR3 loop is CASSVDGALNQPQHF. The CDR3 coding sequence is TGTGCCAGCAGCGTAGATGGGGCCCTCAATCAGCCCCAGCATTTT. This chain connects TRBV9 to TRBJ1-5; tentatively, D is TRBD1 (5 bases). Germline CDR1 is SGDLS and CDR2 is YYNGEE. This CDR3 contains 15 residues. V was shortened by 0 bases and J by 3 bases, with 10 bases between the two germline ends. The full variable domain, with the rest looked up from reference TRBV9 and TRBJ1-5, is DSGVTQTPKHLITATGQRVTLRCSPRSGDLSVYWYQQSLDQGLQFLIQYYNGEERAKGNILERFSAQQFPDLHSELNLSSLELGDSALYFCASSVDGALNQPQHFGDGTRLSIL.

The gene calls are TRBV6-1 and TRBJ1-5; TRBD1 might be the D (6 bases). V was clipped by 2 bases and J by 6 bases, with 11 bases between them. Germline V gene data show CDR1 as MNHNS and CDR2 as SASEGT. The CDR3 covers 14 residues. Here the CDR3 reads CASSESGGSQPQHF. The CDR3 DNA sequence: TGTGCCAGCAGTGAATCTGGGGGCTCTCAGCCCCAGCATTTT.

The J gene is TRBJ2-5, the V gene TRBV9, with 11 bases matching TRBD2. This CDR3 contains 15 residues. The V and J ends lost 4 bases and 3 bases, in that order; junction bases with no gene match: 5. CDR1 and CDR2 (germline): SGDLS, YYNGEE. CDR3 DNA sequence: TGTGCCAGCAGCACCGGGACTAGCGGAGAAGAGACCCAGTACTTC. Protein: CASSTGTSGEETQYF.

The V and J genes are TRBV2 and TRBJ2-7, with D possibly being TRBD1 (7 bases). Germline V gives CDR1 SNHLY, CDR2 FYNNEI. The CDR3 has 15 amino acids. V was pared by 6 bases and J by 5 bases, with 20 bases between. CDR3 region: CASRRGTESWDEQYF. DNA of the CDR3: TGTGCCAGCAGACGCGGGACAGAGTCCTGGGACGAGCAGTACTTC.

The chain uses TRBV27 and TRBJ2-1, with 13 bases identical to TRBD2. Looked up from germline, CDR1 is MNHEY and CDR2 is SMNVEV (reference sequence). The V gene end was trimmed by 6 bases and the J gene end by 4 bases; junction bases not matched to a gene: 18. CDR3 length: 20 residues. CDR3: CASSEGTLAGGRFRYNEQFF. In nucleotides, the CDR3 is TGTGCCAGCAGCGAGGGGACACTAGCGGGGGGGCGATTCCGATACAATGAGCAGTTCTTC.

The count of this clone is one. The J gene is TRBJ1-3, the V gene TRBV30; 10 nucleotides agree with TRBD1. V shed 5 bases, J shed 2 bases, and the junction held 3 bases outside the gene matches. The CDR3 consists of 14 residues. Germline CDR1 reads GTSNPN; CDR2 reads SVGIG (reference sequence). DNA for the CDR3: TGTGCCTGGGGGACAGGGGCGCCTGGAAACACCATATATTTT. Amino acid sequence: CAWGTGAPGNTIYF.

DNA for the CDR3: TGTGCCAGCAGCCAAAGGGCGGGGGCTCTGAACACTGAAGCTTTCTTT. It translates to CASSQRAGALNTEAFF. The chain carries TRBV14 and TRBJ1-1; TRBD1 is a possible D gene (6 bases). There are 16 residues in the CDR3. V gave up 2 bases and J gave up 0 bases, with 13 bases separating them. Germline V gene sequence: CDR1 SGHDN, CDR2 FVKESK.

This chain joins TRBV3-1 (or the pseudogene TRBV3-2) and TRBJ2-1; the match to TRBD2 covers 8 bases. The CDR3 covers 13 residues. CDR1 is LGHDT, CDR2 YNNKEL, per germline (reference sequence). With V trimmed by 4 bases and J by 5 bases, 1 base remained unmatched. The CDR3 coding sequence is TGTGCCAGCAGCCTGCGGGGGGACAATGAGCAGTTCTTC. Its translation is CASSLRGDNEQFF.

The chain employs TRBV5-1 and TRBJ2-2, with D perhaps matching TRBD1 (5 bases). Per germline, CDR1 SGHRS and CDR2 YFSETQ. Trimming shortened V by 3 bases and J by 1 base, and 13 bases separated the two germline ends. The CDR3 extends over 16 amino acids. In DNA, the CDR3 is TGCGCCAGCAGCTCCCTTGGGGCAATGAACACCGGGGAGCTGTTTTTT. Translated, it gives CASSSLGAMNTGELFF.

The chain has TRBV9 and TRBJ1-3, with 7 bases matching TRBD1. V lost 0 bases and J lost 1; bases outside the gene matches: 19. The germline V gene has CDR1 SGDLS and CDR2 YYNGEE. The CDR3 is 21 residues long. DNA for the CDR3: TGTGCCAGCAGCGTAGACCCCTTGGGGACAGATACTTACGGATCTGGAAACACCATATATTTT. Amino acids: CASSVDPLGTDTYGSGNTIYF.

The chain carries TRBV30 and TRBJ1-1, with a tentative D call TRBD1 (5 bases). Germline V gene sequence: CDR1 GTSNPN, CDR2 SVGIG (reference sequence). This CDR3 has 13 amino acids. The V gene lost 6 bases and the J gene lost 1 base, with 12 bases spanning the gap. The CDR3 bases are TGTGCCTGCAACAGGTTTTCGAACACTGAAGCTTTCTTT. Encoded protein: CACNRFSNTEAFF.

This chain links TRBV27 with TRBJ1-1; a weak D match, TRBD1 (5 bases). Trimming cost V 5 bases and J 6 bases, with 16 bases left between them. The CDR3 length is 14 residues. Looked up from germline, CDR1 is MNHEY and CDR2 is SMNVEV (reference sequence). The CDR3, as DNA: TGTGCCAGCAGTCCAGGACGGGGGGGGGCTGAAGCTTTCTTT. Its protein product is CASSPGRGGAEAFF.

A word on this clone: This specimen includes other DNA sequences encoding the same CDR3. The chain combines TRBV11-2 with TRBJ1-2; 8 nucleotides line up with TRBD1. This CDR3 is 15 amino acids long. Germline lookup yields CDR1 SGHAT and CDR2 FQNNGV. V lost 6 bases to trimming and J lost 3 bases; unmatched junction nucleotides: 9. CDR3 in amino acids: CASSSELQGDYGYTF. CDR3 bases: TGTGCCAGCAGTTCCGAACTACAGGGGGACTATGGCTACACCTTC. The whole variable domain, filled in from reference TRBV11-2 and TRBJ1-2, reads EAGVAQSPRYKIIEKRQSVAFWCNPISGHATLYWYQQILGQGPKLLIQFQNNGVVDDSQLPKDRFSAERLKGVDSTLKIQPAKLEDSAVYLCASSSELQGDYGYTFGSGTRLTVV.

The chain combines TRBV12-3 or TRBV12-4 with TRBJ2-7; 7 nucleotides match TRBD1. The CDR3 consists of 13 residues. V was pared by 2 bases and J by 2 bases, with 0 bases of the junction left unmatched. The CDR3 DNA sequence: TGTGCCAGCAGTTTACAGGGGGCCTACGAGCAGTACTTC. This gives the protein CASSLQGAYEQYF.

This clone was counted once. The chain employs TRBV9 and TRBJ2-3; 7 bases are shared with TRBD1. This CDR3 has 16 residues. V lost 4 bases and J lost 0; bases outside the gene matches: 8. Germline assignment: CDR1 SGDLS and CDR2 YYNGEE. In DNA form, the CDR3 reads TGTGCCAGCAGCTTCGCCGGGACAGCGAGCACAGATACGCAGTATTTT. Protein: CASSFAGTASTDTQYF.

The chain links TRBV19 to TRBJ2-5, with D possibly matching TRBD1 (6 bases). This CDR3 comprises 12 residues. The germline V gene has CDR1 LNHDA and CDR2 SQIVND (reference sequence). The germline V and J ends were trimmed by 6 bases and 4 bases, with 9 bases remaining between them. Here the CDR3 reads CASSRGGETQYF. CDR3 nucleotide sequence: TGTGCCAGTAGCCGAGGGGGAGAGACCCAGTACTTC.

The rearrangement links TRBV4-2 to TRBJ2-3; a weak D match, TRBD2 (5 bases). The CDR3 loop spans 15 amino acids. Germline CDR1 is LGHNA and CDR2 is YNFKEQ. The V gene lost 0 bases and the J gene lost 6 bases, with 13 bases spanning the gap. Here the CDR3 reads CASSQDPARGDTQYF. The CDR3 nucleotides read TGTGCCAGCAGCCAAGATCCAGCCCGGGGTGATACGCAGTATTTT.

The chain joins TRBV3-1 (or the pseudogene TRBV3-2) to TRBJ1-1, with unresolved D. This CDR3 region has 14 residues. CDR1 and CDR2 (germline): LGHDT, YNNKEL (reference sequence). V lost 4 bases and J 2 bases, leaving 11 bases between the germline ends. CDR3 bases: TGTGCCAGCAGCCCCGGTCGGGTTAACACTGAAGCTTTCTTT. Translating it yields CASSPGRVNTEAFF.

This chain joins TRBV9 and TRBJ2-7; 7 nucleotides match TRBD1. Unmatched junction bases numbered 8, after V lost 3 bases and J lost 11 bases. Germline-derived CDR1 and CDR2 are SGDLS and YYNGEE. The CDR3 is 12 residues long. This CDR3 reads CASSAGTVKKYF. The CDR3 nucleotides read TGTGCCAGCAGCGCCGGGACAGTCAAAAAGTACTTC.

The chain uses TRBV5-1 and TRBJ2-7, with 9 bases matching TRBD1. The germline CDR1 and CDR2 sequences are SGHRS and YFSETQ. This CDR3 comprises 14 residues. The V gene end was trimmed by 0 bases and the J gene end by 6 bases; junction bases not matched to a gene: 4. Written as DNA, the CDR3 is TGCGCCAGCAGCTTGGCCGGGACAGGGATCGAGCAGTACTTC. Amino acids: CASSLAGTGIEQYF.

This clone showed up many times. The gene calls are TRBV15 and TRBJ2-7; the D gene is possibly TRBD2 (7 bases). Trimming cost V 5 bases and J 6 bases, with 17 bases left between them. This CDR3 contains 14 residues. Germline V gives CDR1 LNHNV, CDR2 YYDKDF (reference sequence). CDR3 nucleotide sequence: TGTGCCACCAGCCCCGCGCGGGGGACAACCGAGCAGTACTTC. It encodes CATSPARGTTEQYF.

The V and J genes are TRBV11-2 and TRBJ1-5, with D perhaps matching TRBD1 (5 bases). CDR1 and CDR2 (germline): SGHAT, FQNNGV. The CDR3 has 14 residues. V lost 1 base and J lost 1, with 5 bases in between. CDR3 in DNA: TGTGCCAGCAGCTTAGGACAGAGCAATCAGCCCCAGCATTTT. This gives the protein CASSLGQSNQPQHF.

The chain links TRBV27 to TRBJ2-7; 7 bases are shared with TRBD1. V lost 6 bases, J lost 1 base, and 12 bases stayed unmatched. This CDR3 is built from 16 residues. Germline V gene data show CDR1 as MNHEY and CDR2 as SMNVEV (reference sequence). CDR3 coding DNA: TGTGCCAGCAGCGTTTCATGGACAGGCTCTTCCTACGAGCAGTACTTC. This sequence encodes CASSVSWTGSSYEQYF.